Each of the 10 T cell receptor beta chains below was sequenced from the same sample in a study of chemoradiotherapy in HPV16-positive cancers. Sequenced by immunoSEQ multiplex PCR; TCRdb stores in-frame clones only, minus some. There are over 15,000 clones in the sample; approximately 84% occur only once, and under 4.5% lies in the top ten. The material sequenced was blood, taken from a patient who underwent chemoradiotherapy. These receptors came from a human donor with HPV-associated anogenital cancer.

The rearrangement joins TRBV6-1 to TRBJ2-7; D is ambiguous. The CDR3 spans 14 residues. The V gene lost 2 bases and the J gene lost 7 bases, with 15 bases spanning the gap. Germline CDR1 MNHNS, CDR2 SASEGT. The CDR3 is CASSELVRVGEQYF. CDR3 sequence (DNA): TGTGCCAGCAGTGAACTGGTCCGGGTGGGGGAGCAGTACTTC.

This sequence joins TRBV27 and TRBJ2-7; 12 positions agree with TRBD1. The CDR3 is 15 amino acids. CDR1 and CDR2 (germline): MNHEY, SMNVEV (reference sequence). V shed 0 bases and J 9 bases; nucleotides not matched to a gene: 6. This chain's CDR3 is CASSLSGGTGGRQYF. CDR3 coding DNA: TGTGCCAGCAGTTTATCGGGGGGGACAGGGGGCCGGCAGTACTTC.

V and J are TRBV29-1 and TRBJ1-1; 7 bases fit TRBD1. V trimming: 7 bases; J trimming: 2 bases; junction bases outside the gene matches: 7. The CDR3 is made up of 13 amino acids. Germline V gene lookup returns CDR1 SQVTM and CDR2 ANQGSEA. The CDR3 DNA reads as TGCAGCGCTGCTCGACAGGGTAACACTGAAGCTTTCTTT. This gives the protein CSAARQGNTEAFF. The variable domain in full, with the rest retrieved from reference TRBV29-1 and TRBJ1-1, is SAVISQKPSRDICQRGTSLTIQCQVDSQVTMMFWYRQQPGQSLTLIATANQGSEATYESGFVIDKFPISRPNLTFSTLTVSNMSPEDSSIYLCSAARQGNTEAFFGQGTRLTVV.

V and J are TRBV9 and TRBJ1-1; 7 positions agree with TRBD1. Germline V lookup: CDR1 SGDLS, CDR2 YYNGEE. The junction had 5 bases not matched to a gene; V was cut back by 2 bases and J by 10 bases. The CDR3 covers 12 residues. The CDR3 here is CASSVIQGSAFF. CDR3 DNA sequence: TGTGCCAGCAGCGTCATACAGGGGTCAGCTTTCTTT.

CDR3 DNA sequence: TGCACCAGCAGCCCGGGACTAGCCGACACAGATACGCAGTATTTT. This sequence encodes CTSSPGLADTDTQYF. V gene TRBV1 combines with J gene TRBJ2-3; the table's D call TRBD2 went unverified against the DNA. TRBV1 is a listed pseudogene. This CDR3 comprises 15 residues.

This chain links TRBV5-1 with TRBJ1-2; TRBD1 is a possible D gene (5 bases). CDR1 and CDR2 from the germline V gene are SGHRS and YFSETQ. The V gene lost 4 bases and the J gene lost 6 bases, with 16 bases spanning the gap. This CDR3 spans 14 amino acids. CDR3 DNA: TGCGCCAGCAGCCCACAGACGGCAGGGAATGGCTACACCTTC. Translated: CASSPQTAGNGYTF.

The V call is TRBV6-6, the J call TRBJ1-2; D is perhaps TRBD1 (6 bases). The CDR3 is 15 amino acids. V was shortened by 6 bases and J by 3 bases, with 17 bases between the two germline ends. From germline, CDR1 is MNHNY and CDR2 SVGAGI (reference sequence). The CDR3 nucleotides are TGTGCCAGCAGAGCAACAGGGACCATATACTATGGCTACACCTTC. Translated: CASRATGTIYYGYTF.

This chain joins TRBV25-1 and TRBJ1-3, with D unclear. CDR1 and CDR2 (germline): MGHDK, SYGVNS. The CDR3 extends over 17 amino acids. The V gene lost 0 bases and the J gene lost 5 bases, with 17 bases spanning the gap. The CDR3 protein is CASSEYHIYGGRNTIYF. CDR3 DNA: TGTGCCAGCAGTGAATATCACATCTATGGTGGGCGAAACACCATATATTTT.

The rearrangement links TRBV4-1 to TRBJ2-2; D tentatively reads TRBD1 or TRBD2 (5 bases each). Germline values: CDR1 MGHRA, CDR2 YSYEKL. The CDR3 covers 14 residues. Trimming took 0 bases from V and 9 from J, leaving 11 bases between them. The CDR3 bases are TGCGCCAGCAGCCAAGATTGGGGGACGAGGGAGCTGTTTTTT. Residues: CASSQDWGTRELFF.

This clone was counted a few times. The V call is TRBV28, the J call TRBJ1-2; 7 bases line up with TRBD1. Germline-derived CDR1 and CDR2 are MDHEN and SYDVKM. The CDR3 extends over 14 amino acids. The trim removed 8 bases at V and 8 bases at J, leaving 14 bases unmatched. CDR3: CASCAGTDASGYTF. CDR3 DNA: TGTGCCAGCTGTGCCGGGACAGATGCATCGGGCTACACCTTC.